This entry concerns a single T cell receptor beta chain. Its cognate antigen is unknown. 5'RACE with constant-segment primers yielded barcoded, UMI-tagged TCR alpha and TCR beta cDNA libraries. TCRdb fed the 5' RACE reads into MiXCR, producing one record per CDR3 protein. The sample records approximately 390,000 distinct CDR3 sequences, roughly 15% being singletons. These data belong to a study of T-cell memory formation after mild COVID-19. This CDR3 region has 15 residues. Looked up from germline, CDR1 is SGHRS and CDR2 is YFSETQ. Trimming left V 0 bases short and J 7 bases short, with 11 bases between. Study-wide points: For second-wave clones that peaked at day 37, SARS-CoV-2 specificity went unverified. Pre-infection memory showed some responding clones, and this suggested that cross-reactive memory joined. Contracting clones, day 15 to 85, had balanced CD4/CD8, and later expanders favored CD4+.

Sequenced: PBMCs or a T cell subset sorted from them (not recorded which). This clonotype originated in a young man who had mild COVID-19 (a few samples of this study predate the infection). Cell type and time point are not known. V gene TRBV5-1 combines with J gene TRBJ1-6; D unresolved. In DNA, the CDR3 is TGCGCCAGCAGCTTGGCTTTCTCTTGGAATTCACCCCTCCACTTT. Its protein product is CASSLAFSWNSPLHF.